This T cell receptor (beta chain) was observed in a study of shared clonotypes between healthy human individuals. Study results and caveats: Estimated clonotype richness was generally higher in naive than memory subsets.

The germline V gene has CDR1 SNHLY and CDR2 FYNNEI. V lost 4 bases and J lost 4, with 14 bases in between. The length of the CDR3 is 15 residues. With regard to this clone: The antigen is undetermined.

Genomic DNA (from each subset) was split evenly across several immunoSEQ plates. Using immunoSEQ multiplex PCR, the repertoire was profiled, and TCRdb retains in-frame clones only, with some absent. Here the sample spans about 1.4 million clones, roughly 95% being singletons. This chain links TRBV2 with TRBJ2-1, with D possibly TRBD1 on 6 matching bases. The sequenced sample consisted of naive CD4+ T cells sorted from blood. Subset here: CD45RA+ positively selected. The clonotype originates from a man younger than 45 in good health. The CDR3 spells CASSVSQGSYNEQFF. The DNA for the CDR3 is TGTGCCAGCAGTGTCTCGCAGGGGAGTTACAATGAGCAGTTCTTC.